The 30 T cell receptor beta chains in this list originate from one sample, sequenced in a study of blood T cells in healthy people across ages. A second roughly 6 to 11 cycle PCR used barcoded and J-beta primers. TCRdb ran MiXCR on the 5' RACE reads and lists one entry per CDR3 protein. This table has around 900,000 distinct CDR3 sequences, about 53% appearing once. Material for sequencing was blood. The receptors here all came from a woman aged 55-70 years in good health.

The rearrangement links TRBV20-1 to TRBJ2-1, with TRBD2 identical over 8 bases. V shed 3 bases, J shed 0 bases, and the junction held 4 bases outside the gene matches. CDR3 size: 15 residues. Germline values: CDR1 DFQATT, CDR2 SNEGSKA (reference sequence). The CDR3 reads CSASSGGLSYNEQFF. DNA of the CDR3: TGCAGTGCTAGTTCGGGGGGGCTCTCCTACAATGAGCAGTTCTTC.

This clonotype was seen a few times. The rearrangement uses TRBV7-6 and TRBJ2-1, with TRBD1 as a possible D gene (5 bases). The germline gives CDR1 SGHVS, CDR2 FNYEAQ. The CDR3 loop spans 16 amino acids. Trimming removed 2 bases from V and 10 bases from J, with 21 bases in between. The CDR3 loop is CASSLSGRVAPGEQFF. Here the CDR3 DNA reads TGTGCCAGCAGCTTATCCGGCAGGGTTGCCCCCGGGGAGCAGTTCTTC.

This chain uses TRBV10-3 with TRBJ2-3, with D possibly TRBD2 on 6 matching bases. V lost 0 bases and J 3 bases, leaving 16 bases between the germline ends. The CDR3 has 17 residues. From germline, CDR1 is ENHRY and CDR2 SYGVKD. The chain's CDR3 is CAISESGGLGWTDTQYF. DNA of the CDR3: TGTGCCATCAGTGAGTCGGGAGGATTAGGATGGACAGATACGCAGTATTTT.

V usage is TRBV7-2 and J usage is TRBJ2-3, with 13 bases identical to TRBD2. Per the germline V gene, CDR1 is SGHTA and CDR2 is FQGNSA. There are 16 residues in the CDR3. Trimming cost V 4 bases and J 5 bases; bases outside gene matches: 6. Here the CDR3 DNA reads TGTGCCAGCAGCTGGAGACTAGCGGGAGGTGGAGATACGCAGTATTTT. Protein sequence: CASSWRLAGGGDTQYF.

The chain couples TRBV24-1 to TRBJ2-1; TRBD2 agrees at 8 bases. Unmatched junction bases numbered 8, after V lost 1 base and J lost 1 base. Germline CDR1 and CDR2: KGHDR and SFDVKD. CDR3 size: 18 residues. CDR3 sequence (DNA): TGTGCCACCAGTGATTTCGCAGCGGGAGATCGGTCCTACAATGAGCAGTTCTTC. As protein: CATSDFAAGDRSYNEQFF.

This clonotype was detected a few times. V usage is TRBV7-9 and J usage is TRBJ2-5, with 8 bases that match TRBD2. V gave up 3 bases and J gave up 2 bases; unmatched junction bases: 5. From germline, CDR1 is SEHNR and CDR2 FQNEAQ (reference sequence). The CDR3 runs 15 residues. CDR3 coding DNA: TGTGCCAGCAGCTTTACTAGCGGAGAACAAGAGACCCAGTACTTC. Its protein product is CASSFTSGEQETQYF.

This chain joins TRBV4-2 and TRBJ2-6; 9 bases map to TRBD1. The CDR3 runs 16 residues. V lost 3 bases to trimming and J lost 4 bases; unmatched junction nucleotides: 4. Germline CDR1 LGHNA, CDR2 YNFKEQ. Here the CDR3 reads CASSQRTGAGANVLTF. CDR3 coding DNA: TGTGCCAGCAGCCAGAGGACAGGGGCCGGGGCCAACGTCCTGACTTTC.

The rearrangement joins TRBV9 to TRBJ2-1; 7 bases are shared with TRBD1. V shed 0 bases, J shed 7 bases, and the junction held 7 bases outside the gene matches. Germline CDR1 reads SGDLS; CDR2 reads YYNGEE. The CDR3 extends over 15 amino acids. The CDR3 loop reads CASSVAGTVRNEQFF. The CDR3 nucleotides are TGTGCCAGCAGCGTAGCCGGGACAGTCCGGAATGAGCAGTTCTTC.

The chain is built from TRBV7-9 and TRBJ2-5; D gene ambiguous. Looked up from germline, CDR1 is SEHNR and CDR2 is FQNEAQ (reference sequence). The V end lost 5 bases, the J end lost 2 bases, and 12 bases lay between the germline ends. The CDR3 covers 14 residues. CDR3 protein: CASSPQTRQETQYF. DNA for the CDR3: TGTGCCAGCAGCCCACAGACGCGGCAAGAGACCCAGTACTTC. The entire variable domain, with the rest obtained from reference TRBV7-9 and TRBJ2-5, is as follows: DTGVSQNPRHKITKRGQNVTFRCDPISEHNRLYWYRQTLGQGPEFLTYFQNEAQLEKSRLLSDRFSAERPKGSFSTLEIQRTEQGDSAMYLCASSPQTRQETQYFGPGTRLLVL.

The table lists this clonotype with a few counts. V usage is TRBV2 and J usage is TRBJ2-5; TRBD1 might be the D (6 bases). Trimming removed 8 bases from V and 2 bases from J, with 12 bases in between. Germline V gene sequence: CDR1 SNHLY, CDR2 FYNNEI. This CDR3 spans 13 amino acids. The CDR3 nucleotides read TGTGCCAGCCGAAGAGGACAGCAAGAGACCCAGTACTTC. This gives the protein CASRRGQQETQYF.

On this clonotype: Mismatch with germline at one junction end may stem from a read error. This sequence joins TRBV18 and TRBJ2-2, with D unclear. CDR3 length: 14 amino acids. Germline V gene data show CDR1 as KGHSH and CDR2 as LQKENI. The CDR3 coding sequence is TGTACCAGCTCACCTTCCTTGCCTAGCGGGGAGCTGTTTTTT. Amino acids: CTSSPSLPSGELFF.

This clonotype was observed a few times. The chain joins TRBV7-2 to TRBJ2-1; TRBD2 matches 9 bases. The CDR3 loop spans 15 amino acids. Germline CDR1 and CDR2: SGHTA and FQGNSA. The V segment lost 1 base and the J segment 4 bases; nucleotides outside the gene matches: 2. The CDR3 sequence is CASSLGGRVYNEQFF. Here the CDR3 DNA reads TGTGCCAGCAGCTTAGGCGGGAGGGTTTACAATGAGCAGTTCTTC.

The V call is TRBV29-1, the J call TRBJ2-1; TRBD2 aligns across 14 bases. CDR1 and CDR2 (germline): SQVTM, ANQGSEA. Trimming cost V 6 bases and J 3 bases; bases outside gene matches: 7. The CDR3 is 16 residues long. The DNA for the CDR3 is TGCAGCGTCGCGGGACTAGCGGGAGCGTACTACAATGAGCAGTTCTTC. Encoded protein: CSVAGLAGAYYNEQFF.

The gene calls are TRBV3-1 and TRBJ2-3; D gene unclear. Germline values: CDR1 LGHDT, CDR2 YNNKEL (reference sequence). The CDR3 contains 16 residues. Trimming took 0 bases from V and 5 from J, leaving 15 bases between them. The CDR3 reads CASSQDVWVGGDTQYF. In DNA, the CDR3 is TGTGCCAGCAGCCAAGATGTTTGGGTAGGTGGAGATACGCAGTATTTT.

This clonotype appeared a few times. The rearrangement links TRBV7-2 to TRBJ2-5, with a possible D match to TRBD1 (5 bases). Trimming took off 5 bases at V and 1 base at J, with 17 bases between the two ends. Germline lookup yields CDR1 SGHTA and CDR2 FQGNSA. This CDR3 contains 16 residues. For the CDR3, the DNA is TGTGCCAGCAGCCGGTGGGGCTCCAGGATCCAAGAGACCCAGTACTTC. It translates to CASSRWGSRIQETQYF.

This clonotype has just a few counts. The DNA of the CDR3 is TGCAGTGCGACCAACCCGCCCGGGACTAGCGGGGGGCAAGAGACCCAGTACTTC. Its protein is CSATNPPGTSGGQETQYF. V and J are TRBV20-1 and TRBJ2-5, with TRBD2 matching 15 bases. V gave up 6 bases and J gave up 2 bases; unmatched junction bases: 13. CDR1 DFQATT and CDR2 SNEGSKA come from the germline V gene (reference sequence). The CDR3 covers 18 residues.

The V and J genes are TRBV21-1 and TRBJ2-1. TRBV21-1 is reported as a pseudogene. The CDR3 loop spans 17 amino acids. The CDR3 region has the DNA TGTGCCAGCAGCAAAGCGCAAGACTCTCAGATCCTCAATGAGCAGTTCTTC. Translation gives CASSKAQDSQILNEQFF.

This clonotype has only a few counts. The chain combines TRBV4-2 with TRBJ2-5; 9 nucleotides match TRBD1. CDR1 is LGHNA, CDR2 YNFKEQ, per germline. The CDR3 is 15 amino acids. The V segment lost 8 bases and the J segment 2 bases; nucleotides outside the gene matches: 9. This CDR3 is CASRRDRVGQETQYF. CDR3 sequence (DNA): TGTGCCAGCCGTCGGGACAGGGTGGGTCAAGAGACCCAGTACTTC.

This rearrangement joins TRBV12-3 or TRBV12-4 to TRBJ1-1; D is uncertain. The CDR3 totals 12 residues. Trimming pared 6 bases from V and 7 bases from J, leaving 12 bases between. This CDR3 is CASRISRGEAFF. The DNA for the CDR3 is TGTGCCAGCAGAATAAGTCGGGGTGAAGCTTTCTTT.

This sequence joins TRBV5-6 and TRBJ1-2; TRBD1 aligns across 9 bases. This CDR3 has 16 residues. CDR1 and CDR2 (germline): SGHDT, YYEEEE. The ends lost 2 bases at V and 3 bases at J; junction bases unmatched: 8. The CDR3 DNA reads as TGTGCCAGCAGCTTTTCGGGACAGGGTAACGACTATGGCTACACCTTC. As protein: CASSFSGQGNDYGYTF.

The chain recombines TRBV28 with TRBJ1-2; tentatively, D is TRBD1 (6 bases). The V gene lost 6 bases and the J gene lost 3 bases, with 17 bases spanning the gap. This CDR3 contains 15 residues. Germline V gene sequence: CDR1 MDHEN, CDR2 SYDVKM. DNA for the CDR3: TGTGCCAGCAGCTTCCCGAGTGAGGGGGACTATGGCTACACCTTC. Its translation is CASSFPSEGDYGYTF.

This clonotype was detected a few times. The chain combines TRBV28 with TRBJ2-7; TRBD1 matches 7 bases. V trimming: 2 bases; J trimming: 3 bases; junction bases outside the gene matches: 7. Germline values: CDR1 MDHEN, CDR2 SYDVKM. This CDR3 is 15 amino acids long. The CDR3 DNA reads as TGTGCCAGCAGTTTAAAGTCCGGACAGGACTACGAGCAGTACTTC. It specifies CASSLKSGQDYEQYF.

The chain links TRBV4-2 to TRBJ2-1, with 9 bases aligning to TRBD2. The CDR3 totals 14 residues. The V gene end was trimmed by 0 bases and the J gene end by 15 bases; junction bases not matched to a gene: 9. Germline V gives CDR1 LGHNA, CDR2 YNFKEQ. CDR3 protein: CASSQEGAGGAPFF. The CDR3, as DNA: TGTGCCAGCAGCCAAGAAGGCGCGGGAGGGGCTCCGTTCTTC.

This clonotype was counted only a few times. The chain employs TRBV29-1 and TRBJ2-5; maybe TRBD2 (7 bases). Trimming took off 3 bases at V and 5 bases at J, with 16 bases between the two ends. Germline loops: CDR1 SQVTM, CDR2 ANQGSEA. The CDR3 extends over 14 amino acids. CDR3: CSVEVSGQGETQYF. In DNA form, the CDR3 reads TGCAGCGTTGAGGTTAGCGGGCAGGGGGAGACCCAGTACTTC.

The CDR3 coding sequence is TGTGCCAGCAGCTTAGAATCTTTGAGCTCCTACGAGCAGTACTTC. Encoded protein: CASSLESLSSYEQYF. The chain couples TRBV7-6 to TRBJ2-7; no clear D gene. The length of the CDR3 is 15 residues. V was trimmed by 1 base and J by 0 bases, leaving 10 bases between them. CDR1 is SGHVS, CDR2 FNYEAQ, per germline.

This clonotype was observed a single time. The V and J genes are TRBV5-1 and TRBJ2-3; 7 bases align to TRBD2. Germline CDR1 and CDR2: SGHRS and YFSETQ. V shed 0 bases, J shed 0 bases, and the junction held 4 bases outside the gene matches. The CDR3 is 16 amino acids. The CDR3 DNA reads TGCGCCAGCAGCTTGGCGGTTAGCGGGAGCACAGATACGCAGTATTTT. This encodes CASSLAVSGSTDTQYF.

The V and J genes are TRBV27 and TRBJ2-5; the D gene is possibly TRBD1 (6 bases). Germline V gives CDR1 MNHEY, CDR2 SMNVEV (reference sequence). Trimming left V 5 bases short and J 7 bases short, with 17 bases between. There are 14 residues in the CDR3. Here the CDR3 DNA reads TGTGCCAGCAGTACCGGGACAAAGCTTATGACCCAGTACTTC. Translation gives CASSTGTKLMTQYF.

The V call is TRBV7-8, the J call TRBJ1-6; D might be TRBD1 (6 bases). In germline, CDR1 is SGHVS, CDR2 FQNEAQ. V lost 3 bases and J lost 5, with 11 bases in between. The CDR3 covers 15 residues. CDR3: CASSFTGWNNSPLHF. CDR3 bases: TGTGCCAGCAGCTTCACAGGGTGGAATAATTCACCCCTCCACTTT.

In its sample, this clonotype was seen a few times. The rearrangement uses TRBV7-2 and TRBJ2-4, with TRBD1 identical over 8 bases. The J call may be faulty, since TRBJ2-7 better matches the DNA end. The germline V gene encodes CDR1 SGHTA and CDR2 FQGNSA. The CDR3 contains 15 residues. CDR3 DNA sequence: TGTGCCAGCAGCTTGGCGGACAGGGCTACCTACGAGCAGTACTTC. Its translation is CASSLADRATYEQYF.

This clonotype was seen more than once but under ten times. In DNA form, the CDR3 reads TGTGCCAGCTCTCCGCCCCGACTAAGACAGTACTCAGGAGAGACCCAGTACTTC. Amino acid sequence: CASSPPRLRQYSGETQYF. The V and J genes are TRBV12-3 or TRBV12-4 and TRBJ2-5, with D perhaps matching TRBD1 or TRBD2 (5 bases each). The CDR3 has 18 residues. Trimming stripped 8 bases from V and 4 bases from J, with 29 bases between.